The 23 T cell receptor beta chains given below trace back to one sample, sequenced in a study of cytomegalovirus exposure and HLA in healthy donors. With 60 Vbeta and 13 Jbeta primers, the PCR was carried out. Assay used: immunoSEQ multiplex PCR; TCRdb lists only in-frame clones, some missing. The table has over 95,000 clones, roughly 70% seen once; the top ten hold about 8.6%. The source material was PBMCs. All receptors derive from a man in his late teens or twenties in good health and CMV-seropositive.

V and J are TRBV5-5 and TRBJ1-4; 8 nucleotides agree with TRBD1. In germline, CDR1 is SGHKS, CDR2 YYEKEE (reference sequence). This CDR3 comprises 14 residues. V lost 2 bases to trimming and J lost 7 bases; unmatched junction nucleotides: 4. Here the CDR3 reads CASSFPQGGEKLFF. CDR3 DNA sequence: TGTGCCAGCAGCTTTCCACAGGGGGGTGAAAAACTGTTTTTT.

The chain couples TRBV2 to TRBJ1-2; 7 positions match TRBD1. CDR1 and CDR2 from the germline V gene are SNHLY and FYNNEI. V was clipped by 4 bases and J by 2 bases; unmatched bases: 1. The CDR3 spans 13 residues. The CDR3 coding sequence is TGTGCCAGCAGTGGGGGACAGAACTATGGCTACACCTTC. Amino acid sequence: CASSGGQNYGYTF.

The chain links TRBV5-1 to TRBJ2-1; the D is unclear. Germline V gene lookup returns CDR1 SGHRS and CDR2 YFSETQ. The CDR3 is 16 amino acids. The V and J ends lost 1 base and 0 bases respectively, with 11 bases between them. This chain's CDR3 is CASSLSRTSSYNEQFF. The DNA for the CDR3 is TGCGCCAGCAGCTTGAGTCGCACCAGCTCCTACAATGAGCAGTTCTTC.

This clone was counted only a few times. The V gene is TRBV5-4, the J gene TRBJ2-7, with D unclear. Germline lookup yields CDR1 SGHNT and CDR2 YYREEE (reference sequence). This CDR3 spans 13 amino acids. The germline V and J ends were trimmed by 4 bases and 4 bases, with 12 bases remaining between them. CDR3 bases: TGTGCCAGCAGCCCACGAGGAGTTTACGAGCAGTACTTC. It codes for CASSPRGVYEQYF.

The V call is TRBV5-1, the J call TRBJ2-1; 7 bases map to TRBD1. Looked up from germline, CDR1 is SGHRS and CDR2 is YFSETQ. The trim removed 3 bases at V and 8 bases at J, leaving 11 bases unmatched. There are 15 residues in the CDR3. CDR3 DNA sequence: TGCGCCAGCAGCTCGGCCGTGACAGGGAAGGATGAGCAGTTCTTC. Amino acid sequence: CASSSAVTGKDEQFF.

In this sample, this clone turned up a few times. The V call is TRBV14, the J call TRBJ2-7; 9 positions agree with TRBD2. V was clipped by 2 bases and J by 1 base; unmatched bases: 3. The CDR3 is made up of 15 amino acids. Germline V gene data show CDR1 as SGHDN and CDR2 as FVKESK. In DNA form, the CDR3 reads TGTGCCAGCAGCCAATTGCTAGCGGGGTCCTACGAGCAGTACTTC. It is translated as CASSQLLAGSYEQYF.

This clone was found many times. The chain combines TRBV5-6 with TRBJ2-7; 7 bases line up with TRBD1. With 4 bases clipped from V and 2 bases from J, the junction kept 3 bases outside the gene matches. CDR3 length: 13 residues. Germline CDR1 and CDR2: SGHDT and YYEEEE. CDR3 residues: CASSQGQTYEQYV. In nucleotides, the CDR3 is TGTGCCAGCAGCCAGGGACAGACCTACGAGCAGTACGTC.

This chain uses TRBV5-4 with TRBJ2-1; D is uncertain. V shed 1 base and J shed 5 bases, with 7 bases lying between them. The CDR3 length is 13 residues. The germline gives CDR1 SGHNT, CDR2 YYREEE (reference sequence). This CDR3 reads CASSLIANNEQFF. CDR3 sequence (DNA): TGTGCCAGCAGCTTGATCGCGAACAATGAGCAGTTCTTC. Supplemented by reference TRBV5-4 and TRBJ2-1, the full variable domain reads ETGVTQSPTHLIKTRGQQVTLRCSSQSGHNTVSWYQQALGQGPQFIFQYYREEENGRGNFPPRFSGLQFPNYSSELNVNALELDDSALYLCASSLIANNEQFFGPGTRLTVL.

The chain uses TRBV27 and TRBJ2-3; 9 nucleotides agree with TRBD2. V was pared by 4 bases and J by 4 bases, with 6 bases of the junction left unmatched. This CDR3 is built from 15 residues. Per the germline V gene, CDR1 is MNHEY and CDR2 is SMNVEV (reference sequence). The CDR3 bases are TGTGCCAGCAGTTCTCTAGCGGGGAAGCCAGATACGCAGTATTTT. Its protein is CASSSLAGKPDTQYF.

The V call is TRBV10-2, the J call TRBJ1-6, with D possibly TRBD1 on 6 matching bases. V lost 4 bases to trimming and J lost 10 bases, with 20 bases between them. The CDR3 extends over 16 amino acids. Germline values: CDR1 WSHSY, CDR2 SAAADI. The CDR3 reads CASSGGLGVWMSPLHF. Written as DNA, the CDR3 is TGCGCCAGCAGTGGGGGGCTGGGGGTGTGGATGTCACCCCTCCACTTT.

The J gene is TRBJ2-5, the V gene TRBV29-1; weak D call: TRBD1 (5 bases). Germline CDR1 SQVTM, CDR2 ANQGSEA. The CDR3 consists of 14 residues. V lost 2 bases to trimming and J lost 2 bases, with 12 bases between them. The CDR3 region has the DNA TGCAGCGTTGAATACACGACAGCTCAAGAGACCCAGTACTTC. Protein sequence: CSVEYTTAQETQYF.

V gene TRBV29-1 combines with J gene TRBJ1-5; unclear D gene. The V end was cut by 5 bases, the J end by 0 bases, with 8 bases between. CDR1 and CDR2 (germline): SQVTM, ANQGSEA. CDR3 length equals 13 residues. CDR3: CSVSPDSNQPQHF. CDR3 nucleotide sequence: TGCAGCGTTTCGCCAGATAGCAATCAGCCCCAGCATTTT.

Concerning this clone itself: The sample carries other DNA sequences with the same CDR3. The V and J genes are TRBV6-5 and TRBJ2-5; TRBD1 aligns across 7 bases. The V and J ends lost 5 bases and 5 bases, in that order; junction bases with no gene match: 2. The CDR3 loop spans 12 amino acids. Germline V gene lookup returns CDR1 MNHEY and CDR2 SVGAGI. The CDR3, as DNA: TGTGCCAGCAGTCGAGGGGGCGAGACCCAGTACTTC. Encoded protein: CASSRGGETQYF.

The chain links TRBV7-9 to TRBJ2-5; 7 bases agree with TRBD1. The trim removed 6 bases at V and 5 bases at J, leaving 6 bases unmatched. This CDR3 spans 13 amino acids. Germline V gene sequence: CDR1 SEHNR, CDR2 FQNEAQ (reference sequence). The CDR3 DNA reads as TGTGCCAGCAGGTCCGGGACAGTGGAGACCCAGTACTTC. This encodes CASRSGTVETQYF.

This chain connects TRBV6-4 to TRBJ2-2, with D unclear. The V and J ends lost 4 bases and 3 bases respectively, with 9 bases between them. In germline, CDR1 is MRHNA, CDR2 SNTAGT. The CDR3 is 14 residues long. The CDR3 bases are TGTGCCAGCAGTGTAAGCGCTGACACCGGGGAGCTGTTTTTT. Protein: CASSVSADTGELFF.

The chain uses TRBV15 and TRBJ1-5; D unclear. Trimming shortened V by 1 base and J by 1 base, and 5 bases separated the two germline ends. This CDR3 comprises 14 residues. CDR1 and CDR2 from the germline V gene are LNHNV and YYDKDF (reference sequence). CDR3 loop: CATSRGQSNQPQHF. CDR3 DNA: TGTGCCACCAGCAGAGGACAAAGCAATCAGCCCCAGCATTTT.

The sample holds a few counts of this clone. This chain links TRBV4-1 with TRBJ1-1; D gene ambiguous. The CDR3 is 15 amino acids. Germline V gene data show CDR1 as MGHRA and CDR2 as YSYEKL. Between the trimmed V and J ends, which lost 0 bases and 4 bases, there was a span of 12 bases. The CDR3 loop is CASSQDLRGGTEAFF. Written as DNA, the CDR3 is TGCGCCAGCAGCCAAGATCTTAGAGGAGGCACTGAAGCTTTCTTT.

The CDR3, as DNA: TGTGCCAGCAGTGAAGCGGAGACAGGGTCCTACGAGCAGTACTTC. Translation: CASSEAETGSYEQYF. The genes are TRBV6-1 and TRBJ2-7, with 7 nucleotides matching TRBD1. The CDR3 runs 15 residues. V shed 0 bases and J 1 base; nucleotides not matched to a gene: 3. Looked up from germline, CDR1 is MNHNS and CDR2 is SASEGT.

The CDR3: CASSLRENSPLHF. The CDR3 nucleotides are TGTGCCAGCAGCTTGAGGGAGAATTCACCCCTCCACTTT. The chain links TRBV5-4 to TRBJ1-6, with D uncertain. V gave up 1 base and J gave up 7 bases, with 6 bases separating them. The CDR3 consists of 13 residues. Germline V gene data show CDR1 as SGHNT and CDR2 as YYREEE (reference sequence).

The gene calls are TRBV4-2 and TRBJ1-4, with TRBD1 matching 8 bases. The CDR3 has 15 amino acids. Germline V gene sequence: CDR1 LGHNA, CDR2 YNFKEQ. J lost 7 bases, V lost 4 bases, and 8 bases had no gene match. The CDR3 region is CASSPGTGQGEKLFF. As DNA, the CDR3 is TGTGCCAGCAGCCCAGGGACAGGTCAGGGTGAAAAACTGTTTTTT.

Concerning this clone itself: At one end the junction does not follow the germline gene, possibly because of a read error. The V call is TRBV29-1, the J call TRBJ1-5; weak D call: TRBD1 (6 bases). This CDR3 has 14 residues. Germline loops: CDR1 SQVTM, CDR2 ANQGSEA. The CDR3 region is CSVGVGGANQPRHF. The CDR3 DNA follows: TGCAGCGTTGGAGTTGGGGGCGCGAATCAGCCCCGGCATTTT.

The V gene is TRBV7-2, the J gene TRBJ2-7; 12 bases align to TRBD2. The junction had 10 bases not matched to a gene; V was cut back by 6 bases and J by 7 bases. There are 15 residues in the CDR3. The germline V gene has CDR1 SGHTA and CDR2 FQGNSA. For the CDR3, the DNA is TGTGCCAGCAGGGAAGCTAGCGGGGGGGCCTTAGAGCAGTACTTC. Protein: CASREASGGALEQYF.

This clone showed up just once. The chain joins TRBV11-2 to TRBJ1-1; TRBD1 matches 11 bases. Trimming cost V 5 bases and J 0 bases; bases outside gene matches: 8. From germline, CDR1 is SGHAT and CDR2 FQNNGV. This CDR3 contains 17 residues. CDR3 sequence (DNA): TGTGCCAGCAGCCGCACCGGGACAGGGGGAATGAACACTGAAGCTTTCTTT. It yields the protein CASSRTGTGGMNTEAFF.